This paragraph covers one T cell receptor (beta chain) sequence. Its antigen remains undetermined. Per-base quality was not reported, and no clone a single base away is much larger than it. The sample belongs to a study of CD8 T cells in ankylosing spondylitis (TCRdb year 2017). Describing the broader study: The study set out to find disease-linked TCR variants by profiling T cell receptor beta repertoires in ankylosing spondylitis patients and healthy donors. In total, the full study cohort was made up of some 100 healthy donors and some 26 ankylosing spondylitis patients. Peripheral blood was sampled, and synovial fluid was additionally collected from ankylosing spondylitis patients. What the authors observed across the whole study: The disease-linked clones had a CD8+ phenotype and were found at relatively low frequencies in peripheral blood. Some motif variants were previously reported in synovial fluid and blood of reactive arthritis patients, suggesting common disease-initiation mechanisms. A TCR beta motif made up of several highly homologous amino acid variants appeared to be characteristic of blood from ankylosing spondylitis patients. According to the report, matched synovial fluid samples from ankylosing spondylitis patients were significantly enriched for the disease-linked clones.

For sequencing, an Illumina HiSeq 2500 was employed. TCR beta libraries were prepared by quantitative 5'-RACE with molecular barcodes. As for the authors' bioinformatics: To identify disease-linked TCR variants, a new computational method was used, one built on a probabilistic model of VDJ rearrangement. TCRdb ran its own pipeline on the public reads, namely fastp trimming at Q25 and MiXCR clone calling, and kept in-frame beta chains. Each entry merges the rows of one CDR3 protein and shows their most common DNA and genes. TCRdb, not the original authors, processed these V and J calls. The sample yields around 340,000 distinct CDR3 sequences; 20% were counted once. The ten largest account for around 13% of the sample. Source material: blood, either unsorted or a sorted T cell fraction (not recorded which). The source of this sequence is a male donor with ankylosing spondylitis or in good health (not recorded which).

The encoded CDR3 is CASSSTGALVYEQYF. The bases read TGTGCCAGCAGCTCCACAGGGGCCCTAGTTTACGAGCAGTACTTC. The V and J genes are TRBV7-2 and TRBJ2-7; a stretch of 7 junction bases matches TRBD1. The CDR3 measures 15 amino acids from cysteine to phenylalanine. The only DNA kept is the CDR3, 45 bases in frame from the first base. CDR1 and CDR2, looked up from the germline V gene, are SGHTA and FQGNSA. Trimming removed 4 bases from V and 4 bases from J; the gene matches leave 10 bases unexplained. Extended through the reference TRBV7-2 and TRBJ2-7 proteins, this CDR3 yields the full variable domain: GAGVSQSPSNKVTEKGKDVELRCDPISGHTALYWYRQSLGQGLEFLIYFQGNSAPDKSGLPSDRFSAERTGGSVSTLTIQRTQQEDSAVYLCASSSTGALVYEQYFGPGTRLTVT.